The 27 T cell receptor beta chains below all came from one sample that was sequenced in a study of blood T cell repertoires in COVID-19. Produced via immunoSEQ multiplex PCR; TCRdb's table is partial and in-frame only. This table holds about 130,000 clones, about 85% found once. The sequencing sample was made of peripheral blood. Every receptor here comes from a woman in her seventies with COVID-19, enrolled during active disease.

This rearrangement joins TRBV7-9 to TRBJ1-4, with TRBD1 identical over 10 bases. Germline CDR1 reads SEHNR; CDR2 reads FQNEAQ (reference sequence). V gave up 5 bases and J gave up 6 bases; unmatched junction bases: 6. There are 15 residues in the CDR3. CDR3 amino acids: CASSLAGTGDEKLFF. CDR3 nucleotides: TGTGCCAGCAGCCTCGCCGGGACAGGGGATGAAAAACTGTTTTTT. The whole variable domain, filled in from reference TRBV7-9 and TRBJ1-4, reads DTGVSQNPRHKITKRGQNVTFRCDPISEHNRLYWYRQTLGQGPEFLTYFQNEAQLEKSRLLSDRFSAERPKGSFSTLEIQRTEQGDSAMYLCASSLAGTGDEKLFFGSGTQLSVL.

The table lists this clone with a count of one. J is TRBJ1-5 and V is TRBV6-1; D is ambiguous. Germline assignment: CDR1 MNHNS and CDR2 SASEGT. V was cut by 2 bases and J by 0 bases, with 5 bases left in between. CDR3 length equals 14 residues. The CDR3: CASSEQVSNQPQHF. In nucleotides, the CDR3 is TGTGCCAGCAGTGAACAGGTTAGCAATCAGCCCCAGCATTTT.

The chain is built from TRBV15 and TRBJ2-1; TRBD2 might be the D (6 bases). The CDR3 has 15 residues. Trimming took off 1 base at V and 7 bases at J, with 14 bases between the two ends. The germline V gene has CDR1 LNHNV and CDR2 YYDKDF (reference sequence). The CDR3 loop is CATSRAQTSGNEQFF. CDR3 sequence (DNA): TGTGCCACCAGCAGAGCGCAGACTAGTGGAAATGAGCAGTTCTTC. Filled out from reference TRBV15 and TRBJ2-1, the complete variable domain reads DAMVIQNPRYQVTQFGKPVTLSCSQTLNHNVMYWYQQKSSQAPKLLFHYYDKDFNNEADTPDNFQSRRPNTSFCFLDIRSPGLGDTAMYLCATSRAQTSGNEQFFGPGTRLTVL.

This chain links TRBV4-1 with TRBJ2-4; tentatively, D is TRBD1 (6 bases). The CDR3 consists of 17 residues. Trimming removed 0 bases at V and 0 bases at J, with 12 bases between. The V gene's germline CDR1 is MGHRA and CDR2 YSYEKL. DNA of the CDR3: TGCGCCAGCAGCCAAGAAGAACAGGGAATAGCCAAAAACATTCAGTACTTC. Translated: CASSQEEQGIAKNIQYF.

This CDR3 reads CASSPIAGSDTQYF. CDR3 DNA sequence: TGCGCCAGCAGCCCTATAGCGGGTTCAGATACGCAGTATTTT. V gene TRBV4-3 combines with J gene TRBJ2-3, with 7 bases fitting TRBD2. CDR3 length: 14 amino acids. CDR1 LGHNA and CDR2 YSLEER come from the germline V gene. Trimming took 4 bases from V and 4 from J; bases not matched to a gene: 5.

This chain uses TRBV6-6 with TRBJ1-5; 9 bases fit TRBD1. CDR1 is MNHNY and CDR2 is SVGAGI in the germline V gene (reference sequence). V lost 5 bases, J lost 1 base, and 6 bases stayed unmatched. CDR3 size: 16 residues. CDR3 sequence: CASSGGQGGSNQPQHF. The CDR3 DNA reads TGTGCCAGCAGTGGGGGACAGGGAGGGAGCAATCAGCCCCAGCATTTT.

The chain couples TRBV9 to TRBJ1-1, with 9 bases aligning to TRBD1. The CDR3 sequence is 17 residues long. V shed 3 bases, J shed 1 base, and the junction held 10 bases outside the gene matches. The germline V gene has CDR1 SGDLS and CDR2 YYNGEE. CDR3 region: CASSATGTGNWNTEAFF. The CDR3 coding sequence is TGTGCCAGCAGCGCCACGGGGACAGGGAATTGGAACACTGAAGCTTTCTTT.

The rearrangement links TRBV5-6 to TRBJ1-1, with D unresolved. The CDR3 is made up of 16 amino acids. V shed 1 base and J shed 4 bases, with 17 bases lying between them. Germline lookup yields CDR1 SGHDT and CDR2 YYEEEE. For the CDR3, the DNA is TGTGCCAGCAGCTTGTTCCGTCCGGGTTTGAGCACTGAAGCTTTCTTT. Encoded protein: CASSLFRPGLSTEAFF.

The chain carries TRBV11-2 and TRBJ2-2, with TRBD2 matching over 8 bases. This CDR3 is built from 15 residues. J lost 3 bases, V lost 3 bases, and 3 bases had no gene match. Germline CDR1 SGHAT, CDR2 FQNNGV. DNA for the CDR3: TGTGCCAGCAGCTTCGGGGGGGGTGACACCGGGGAGCTGTTTTTT. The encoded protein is CASSFGGGDTGELFF.

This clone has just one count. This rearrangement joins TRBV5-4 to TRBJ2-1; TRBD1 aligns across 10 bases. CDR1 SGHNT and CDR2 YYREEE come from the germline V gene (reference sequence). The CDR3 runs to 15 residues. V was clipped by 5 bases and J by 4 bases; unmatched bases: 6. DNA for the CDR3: TGTGCCAGCAGTTACCGGGACAGGGGTTACAATGAGCAGTTCTTC. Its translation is CASSYRDRGYNEQFF.

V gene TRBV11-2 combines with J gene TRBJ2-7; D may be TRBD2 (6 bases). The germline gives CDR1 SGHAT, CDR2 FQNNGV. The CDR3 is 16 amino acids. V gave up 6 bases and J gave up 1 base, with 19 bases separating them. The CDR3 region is CASRPSGLGGSYEQYF. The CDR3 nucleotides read TGTGCCAGCAGACCATCCGGACTGGGGGGATCCTACGAGCAGTACTTC.

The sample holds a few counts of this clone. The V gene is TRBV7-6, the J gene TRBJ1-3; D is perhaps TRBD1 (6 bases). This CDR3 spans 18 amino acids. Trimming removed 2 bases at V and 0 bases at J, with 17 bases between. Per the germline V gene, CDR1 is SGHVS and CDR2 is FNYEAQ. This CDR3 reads CASSLSPHRADSGNTIYF. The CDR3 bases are TGTGCCAGCAGCTTAAGTCCCCACAGGGCTGACTCTGGAAACACCATATATTTT.

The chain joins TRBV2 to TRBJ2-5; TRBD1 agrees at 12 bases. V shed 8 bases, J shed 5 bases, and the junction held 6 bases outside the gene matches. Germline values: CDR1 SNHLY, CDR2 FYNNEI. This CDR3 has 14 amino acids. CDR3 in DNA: TGTGCCAGCTTGGGACAGGGGGCCTTGGAGACCCAGTACTTC. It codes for CASLGQGALETQYF.

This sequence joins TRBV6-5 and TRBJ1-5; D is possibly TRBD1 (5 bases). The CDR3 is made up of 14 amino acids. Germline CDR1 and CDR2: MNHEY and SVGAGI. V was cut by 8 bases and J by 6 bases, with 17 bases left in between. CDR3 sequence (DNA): TGTGCCAGCGGGGATCCGGGGGGAGGTCAGCCCCAGCATTTT. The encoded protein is CASGDPGGGQPQHF.

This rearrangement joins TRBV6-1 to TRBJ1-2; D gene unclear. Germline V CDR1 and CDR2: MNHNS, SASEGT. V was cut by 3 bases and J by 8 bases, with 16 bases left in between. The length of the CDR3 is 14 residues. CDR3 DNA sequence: TGTGCCAGCAGTGACGCAGCGGTCTCGGCGGGCTACACCTTC. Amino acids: CASSDAAVSAGYTF.

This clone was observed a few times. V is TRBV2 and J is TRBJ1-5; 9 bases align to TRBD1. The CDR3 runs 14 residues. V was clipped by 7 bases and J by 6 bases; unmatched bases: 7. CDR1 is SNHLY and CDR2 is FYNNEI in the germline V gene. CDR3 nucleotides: TGTGCCAGCACCGACAGGGGGGGAGGTCAGCCCCAGCATTTT. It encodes CASTDRGGGQPQHF.

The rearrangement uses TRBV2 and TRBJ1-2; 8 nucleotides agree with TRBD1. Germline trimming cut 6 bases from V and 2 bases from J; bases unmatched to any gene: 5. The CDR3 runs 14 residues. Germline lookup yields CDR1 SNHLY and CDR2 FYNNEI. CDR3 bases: TGTGCCAGCAGGGGGGGACAGGTGAACTATGGCTACACCTTC. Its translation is CASRGGQVNYGYTF. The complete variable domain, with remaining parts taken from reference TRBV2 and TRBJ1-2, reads EPEVTQTPSHQVTQMGQEVILRCVPISNHLYFYWYRQILGQKVEFLVSFYNNEISEKSEIFDDQFSVERPDGSNFTLKIRSTKLEDSAMYFCASRGGQVNYGYTFGSGTRLTVV.

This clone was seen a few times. The CDR3 DNA follows: TGCGCCAGCAGCGGGACAGGTCAAGAGACCCAGTACTTC. The encoded protein is CASSGTGQETQYF. The rearrangement uses TRBV5-1 and TRBJ2-5, with 8 bases fitting TRBD1. V shed 4 bases and J 2 bases; nucleotides not matched to a gene: 1. CDR1 and CDR2 from the germline V gene are SGHRS and YFSETQ. This CDR3 region has 13 residues.

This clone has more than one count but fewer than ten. CDR3 bases: TGTGCCAGCAGCTCAAGGACAGGGAGCGAGCAGTACTTC. Protein sequence: CASSSRTGSEQYF. V and J are TRBV7-9 and TRBJ2-7; 8 nucleotides agree with TRBD1. The CDR3 has 13 residues. V lost 4 bases to trimming and J lost 6 bases; unmatched junction nucleotides: 5. Per germline, CDR1 SEHNR and CDR2 FQNEAQ (reference sequence).

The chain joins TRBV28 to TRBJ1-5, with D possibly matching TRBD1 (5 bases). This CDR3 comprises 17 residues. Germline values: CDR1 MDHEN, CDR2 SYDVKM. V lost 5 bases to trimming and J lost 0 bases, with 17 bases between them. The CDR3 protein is CASSLPGQTYSNQPQHF. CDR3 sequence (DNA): TGTGCCAGCAGTCTGCCTGGACAAACTTATAGCAATCAGCCCCAGCATTTT.

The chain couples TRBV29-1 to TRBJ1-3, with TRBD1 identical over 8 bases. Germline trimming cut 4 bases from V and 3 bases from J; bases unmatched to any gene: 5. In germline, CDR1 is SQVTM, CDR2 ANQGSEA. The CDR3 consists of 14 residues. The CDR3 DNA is TGCAGCGTTGCGACAGGGGATTATGGAAACACCATATATTTT. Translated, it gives CSVATGDYGNTIYF. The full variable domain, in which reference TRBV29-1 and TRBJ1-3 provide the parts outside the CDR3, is SAVISQKPSRDICQRGTSLTIQCQVDSQVTMMFWYRQQPGQSLTLIATANQGSEATYESGFVIDKFPISRPNLTFSTLTVSNMSPEDSSIYLCSVATGDYGNTIYFGEGSWLTVV.

CDR3 amino acids: CASSLIPAGTYNEQFF. The CDR3 DNA is TGTGCCAGCAGCTTAATTCCAGCGGGGACCTACAATGAGCAGTTCTTC. The V call is TRBV7-2, the J call TRBJ2-1; 7 bases agree with TRBD2. The germline gives CDR1 SGHTA, CDR2 FQGNSA. This CDR3 has 16 residues. V shed 2 bases and J 2 bases; nucleotides not matched to a gene: 6.

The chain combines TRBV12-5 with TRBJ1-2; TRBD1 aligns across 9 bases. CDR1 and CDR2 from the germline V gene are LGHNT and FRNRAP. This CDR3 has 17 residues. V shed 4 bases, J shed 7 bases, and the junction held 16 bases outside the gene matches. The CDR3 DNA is TGTGCTAGTGGTTCAACCTACCGGGACAGGGATCCGGGTGGCTACACCTTC. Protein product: CASGSTYRDRDPGGYTF.

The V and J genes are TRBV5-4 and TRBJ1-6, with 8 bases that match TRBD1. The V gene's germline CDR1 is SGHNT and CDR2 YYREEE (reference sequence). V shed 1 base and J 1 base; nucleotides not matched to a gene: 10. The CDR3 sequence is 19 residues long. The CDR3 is CASSLSFGTGDSYNSPLHF. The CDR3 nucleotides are TGTGCCAGCAGCTTGAGCTTCGGGACAGGAGATTCCTATAATTCACCCCTCCACTTT.

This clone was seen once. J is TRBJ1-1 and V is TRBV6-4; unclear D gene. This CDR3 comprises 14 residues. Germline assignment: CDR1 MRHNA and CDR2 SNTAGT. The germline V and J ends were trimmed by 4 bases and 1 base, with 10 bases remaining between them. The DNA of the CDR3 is TGTGCCAGCAGTGCCGCAGCGGGGAACACTGAAGCTTTCTTT. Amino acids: CASSAAAGNTEAFF.

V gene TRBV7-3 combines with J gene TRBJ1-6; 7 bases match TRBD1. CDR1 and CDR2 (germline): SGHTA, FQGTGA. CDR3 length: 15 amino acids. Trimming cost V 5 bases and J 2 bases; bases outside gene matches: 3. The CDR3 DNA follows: TGTGCCAGCAGCGTGACAGGGACCTATAATTCACCCCTCCACTTT. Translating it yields CASSVTGTYNSPLHF.

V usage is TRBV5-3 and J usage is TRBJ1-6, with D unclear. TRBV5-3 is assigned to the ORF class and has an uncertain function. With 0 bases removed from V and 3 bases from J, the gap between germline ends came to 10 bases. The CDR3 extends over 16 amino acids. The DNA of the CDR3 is TGTGCCAGAAGCTTGGCCGGACTCTTCTATAATTCACCCCTCCACTTT. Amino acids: CARSLAGLFYNSPLHF.